This T cell receptor (beta chain) was captured by sequencing in a study of blood T cell repertoires in COVID-19. As processed by the authors: Researchers report that nucleated cell counts were estimated from reference gene primer amplification. This table comes from immunoSEQ multiplex PCR, and its TCRdb copy is limited to in-frame clones, with some not included. D and trimming come from the DNA, and the V and J calls and clone size come from that table. The profile shows just over 300,000 clones, 75% to 90% of them singletons. Germline V gives CDR1 MNHEY, CDR2 SMNVEV (reference sequence). Losses at the gene ends were 5 bases for V and 0 bases for J; bases not matched to a gene: 4. This CDR3 has 15 residues. Participants, roughly 18 to 100 years old, spanned fewer than 25 US areas.

The sequence was collected from a woman between 35 and 50 years old who had recovered from COVID-19. Sample: PBMCs or T cells enriched from blood (not recorded which). The chain joins TRBV27 to TRBJ2-3; 8 bases line up with TRBD2. CDR3 loop: CASSRGGLSTDTQYF. DNA of the CDR3: TGTGCCAGCAGTCGGGGGGGACTTAGCACAGATACGCAGTATTTT.